These 24 T cell receptor beta chains originate from one sample sequenced in a study of T cell responses to AZD1222 COVID-19 vaccine. Here immunoSEQ multiplex PCR was the method, and the copy in TCRdb shows in-frame clones only, minus some. The table lists 140,000 to 150,000 clones, just over 90% of them singletons. Sample: peripheral blood, taken on day 0 of AZD1222 vaccination. These receptors were obtained from an adult in good health.

The CDR3 DNA follows: TGTGCCAGCAGAAGGACAGCGAACACCGGGGAGCTGTTTTTT. This codes for CASRRTANTGELFF. The V call is TRBV11-2, the J call TRBJ2-2, with D possibly matching TRBD1 (6 bases). Germline V CDR1 and CDR2: SGHAT, FQNNGV. With 6 bases removed from V and 0 bases from J, the gap between germline ends came to 8 bases. The CDR3 consists of 14 residues.

The chain links TRBV5-7 to TRBJ1-5; D not certain. TRBV5-7 is filed as an ORF, its function uncertain. Trimming took off 0 bases at V and 8 bases at J, with 12 bases between the two ends. This CDR3 is 14 amino acids long. CDR3 protein: CASSLVGRTEPQHF. The CDR3 region has the DNA TGTGCCAGCAGCTTGGTAGGGAGGACGGAGCCCCAGCATTTT.

This chain uses TRBV3-1 (or the pseudogene TRBV3-2) with TRBJ1-2; possibly TRBD1 for D (5 bases). CDR1 and CDR2 (germline): LGHDT, YNNKEL (reference sequence). There are 13 residues in the CDR3. Trimming removed 1 base from V and 6 bases from J, with 9 bases in between. The CDR3: CASSQVGEDGYTF. The CDR3 nucleotides are TGTGCCAGCAGCCAAGTAGGGGAAGATGGCTACACCTTC.

The chain uses TRBV6-5 and TRBJ1-6; D is ambiguous. Germline loops: CDR1 MNHEY, CDR2 SVGAGI. Trimming took 0 bases from V and 7 from J, leaving 10 bases between them. The CDR3 contains 15 residues. CDR3 residues: CASSYSKTGNSPLHF. The CDR3 nucleotides are TGTGCCAGCAGTTACTCGAAGACGGGGAATTCACCCCTCCACTTT.

The J gene is TRBJ2-7, the V gene TRBV19; 8 bases line up with TRBD1. This CDR3 spans 13 amino acids. V shed 8 bases and J 4 bases; nucleotides not matched to a gene: 7. CDR1 is LNHDA, CDR2 SQIVND, per germline (reference sequence). The CDR3 DNA reads TGTGCCAGTCGGAGGACAGGGAGTTACGAGCAGTACTTC. Its translation: CASRRTGSYEQYF.

V and J are TRBV19 and TRBJ1-5, with D maybe TRBD1 (5 bases). The germline V and J ends were trimmed by 1 base and 3 bases, with 16 bases remaining between them. The length of the CDR3 is 17 residues. Per the germline V gene, CDR1 is LNHDA and CDR2 is SQIVND (reference sequence). The DNA of the CDR3 is TGTGCCAGTAGTATAGGGTGGAGGGGCGAGGCCAATCAGCCCCAGCATTTT. Its translation is CASSIGWRGEANQPQHF.

The rearrangement joins TRBV6-4 to TRBJ1-5; D gene uncertain. Trimming removed 0 bases at V and 4 bases at J, with 7 bases between. This CDR3 region has 14 residues. In germline, CDR1 is MRHNA, CDR2 SNTAGT. CDR3 nucleotide sequence: TGTGCCAGCAGTGACTCTCCCGGGAATCAGCCCCAGCATTTT. Its protein is CASSDSPGNQPQHF.

The chain has TRBV12-3 or TRBV12-4 and TRBJ1-5, with TRBD1 as a possible D gene (5 bases). The CDR3 is 13 amino acids. Deletions cut 9 bases from V and 5 bases from J, with 14 bases between. CDR3 sequence (DNA): TGTGCCAGTTCCCAAGGAGGGGATCAGCCCCAGCATTTT. Protein sequence: CASSQGGDQPQHF.

This rearrangement joins TRBV11-1 to TRBJ1-2, with D perhaps TRBD1 (5 bases). The V gene's germline CDR1 is SGHAT and CDR2 FQDESV (reference sequence). V lost 1 base to trimming and J lost 8 bases, with 17 bases between them. The CDR3 is made up of 15 amino acids. The CDR3 sequence: CASSLEDIPIGGYTF. The CDR3 DNA reads as TGTGCCAGCAGCTTAGAGGACATCCCGATTGGGGGCTACACCTTC.

CDR3 loop: CASSQSQGQGTYEQYF. In DNA, the CDR3 is TGCGCCAGCAGCCAATCGCAGGGACAGGGGACCTACGAGCAGTACTTC. The chain carries TRBV4-1 and TRBJ2-7; 10 positions match TRBD1. CDR1 MGHRA and CDR2 YSYEKL come from the germline V gene. There are 16 residues in the CDR3. V lost 2 bases, J lost 2 bases, and 6 bases stayed unmatched.

The V call is TRBV6-1, the J call TRBJ1-3; 7 nucleotides agree with TRBD1. This CDR3 comprises 15 residues. J lost 2 bases, V lost 2 bases, and 3 bases had no gene match. CDR1 and CDR2 (germline): MNHNS, SASEGT. The CDR3 loop is CASSEQGVAGNTIYF. CDR3 nucleotides: TGTGCCAGCAGTGAACAGGGGGTTGCTGGAAACACCATATATTTT.

The chain has TRBV14 and TRBJ1-1; D call uncertain. Germline-derived CDR1 and CDR2 are SGHDN and FVKESK. V dropped 0 bases and J dropped 3 bases, with 5 bases sitting between them. The CDR3 consists of 13 residues. CDR3 amino acids: CASSQEMYTEAFF. CDR3 DNA sequence: TGTGCCAGCAGCCAAGAAATGTACACTGAAGCTTTCTTT.

This clone was seen only once. The genes are TRBV2 and TRBJ2-3, with D possibly matching TRBD2 (5 bases). The CDR3 runs 15 residues. Looked up from germline, CDR1 is SNHLY and CDR2 is FYNNEI. The V end was cut by 7 bases, the J end by 3 bases, with 17 bases between. In nucleotides, the CDR3 is TGTGCCAGCACCGCCGGGATCAGAGGGACAGATACGCAGTATTTT. Amino acids: CASTAGIRGTDTQYF.

This sequence joins TRBV29-1 and TRBJ1-2, with D possibly being TRBD1 (5 bases). This CDR3 contains 14 residues. The germline CDR1 and CDR2 sequences are SQVTM and ANQGSEA. The V and J ends lost 4 bases and 4 bases respectively, with 16 bases between them. CDR3 nucleotide sequence: TGCAGCGTTGGGGGCTCCGGGATCCCCTATGGCTACACCTTC. The encoded protein is CSVGGSGIPYGYTF.

This clone was found once. The chain recombines TRBV5-1 with TRBJ1-1; TRBD1 is a possible D gene (6 bases). This CDR3 is built from 15 residues. V was pared by 4 bases and J by 0 bases, with 13 bases between. Germline V lookup: CDR1 SGHRS, CDR2 YFSETQ. The CDR3 nucleotides are TGCGCCAGCAGCCAACCGGGACAAGTGAACACTGAAGCTTTCTTT. Translation: CASSQPGQVNTEAFF. Full variable domain (remainder filled in from reference TRBV5-1 and TRBJ1-1): KAGVTQTPRYLIKTRGQQVTLSCSPISGHRSVSWYQQTPGQGLQFLFEYFSETQRNKGNFPGRFSGRQFSNSRSEMNVSTLELGDSALYLCASSQPGQVNTEAFFGQGTRLTVV.

This chain joins TRBV7-9 and TRBJ2-6; weak D call: TRBD2 (6 bases). Germline V gene data show CDR1 as SEHNR and CDR2 as FQNEAQ (reference sequence). Deletions cut 5 bases from V and 2 bases from J, with 10 bases between. The CDR3 contains 15 residues. The CDR3 reads CASSMGLPGANVLTF. In DNA, the CDR3 is TGTGCCAGCAGCATGGGACTCCCTGGGGCCAACGTCCTGACTTTC.

The chain is built from TRBV3-1 (or the pseudogene TRBV3-2) and TRBJ2-3; 7 nucleotides match TRBD1. The CDR3 contains 16 residues. Germline CDR1 and CDR2: LGHDT and YNNKEL (reference sequence). V gave up 1 base and J gave up 1 base; unmatched junction bases: 5. CDR3 protein: CASSQGQGRGTDTQYF. CDR3 bases: TGTGCCAGCAGCCAAGGACAGGGCAGGGGCACAGATACGCAGTATTTT.

The chain uses TRBV5-1 and TRBJ1-1; TRBD1 agrees at 9 bases. The CDR3 loop spans 17 amino acids. Germline lookup yields CDR1 SGHRS and CDR2 YFSETQ. The trim removed 2 bases at V and 1 base at J, leaving 9 bases unmatched. DNA of the CDR3: TGCGCCAGCAGCTTACCCGACAGGGGGTCGTCGAACACTGAAGCTTTCTTT. Encoded protein: CASSLPDRGSSNTEAFF.

This sequence joins TRBV21-1 and TRBJ1-1. TRBV21-1 is termed a pseudogene. The CDR3 extends over 18 amino acids. CDR3 in DNA: TGTGCCAGCAGCAAAAGGTGGCCGGCCAGACTAGTATCCACTGAAGCTTTCTTT. Translated, it gives CASSKRWPARLVSTEAFF.

The V and J genes are TRBV7-9 and TRBJ2-1; 7 nucleotides agree with TRBD2. The junction had 1 base not matched to a gene; V was cut back by 2 bases and J by 3 bases. CDR1 and CDR2 from the germline V gene are SEHNR and FQNEAQ (reference sequence). There are 14 residues in the CDR3. The CDR3 loop reads CASSLTGGYNEQFF. The CDR3 nucleotides read TGTGCCAGCAGCTTAACGGGAGGCTACAATGAGCAGTTCTTC.

The chain joins TRBV9 to TRBJ2-1, with 11 bases identical to TRBD2. V was clipped by 3 bases and J by 4 bases; unmatched bases: 3. The CDR3 sequence is 15 residues long. Germline assignment: CDR1 SGDLS and CDR2 YYNGEE. CDR3 residues: CASSAGTSGYNEQFF. The CDR3 DNA sequence: TGTGCCAGCAGCGCCGGGACTAGCGGTTACAATGAGCAGTTCTTC. Full variable domain (remainder filled in from reference TRBV9 and TRBJ2-1): DSGVTQTPKHLITATGQRVTLRCSPRSGDLSVYWYQQSLDQGLQFLIQYYNGEERAKGNILERFSAQQFPDLHSELNLSSLELGDSALYFCASSAGTSGYNEQFFGPGTRLTVL.

The chain combines TRBV19 with TRBJ2-1; D is ambiguous. The CDR3 contains 15 residues. Germline V lookup: CDR1 LNHDA, CDR2 SQIVND (reference sequence). Trimming took 1 base from V and 2 from J, leaving 9 bases between them. CDR3 in DNA: TGTGCCAGTAGTATAGCTTTAGGTACCTACAATGAGCAGTTCTTC. This encodes CASSIALGTYNEQFF.

The V gene is TRBV11-2, the J gene TRBJ1-6, with D uncertain. Trimming stripped 5 bases from V and 4 bases from J, with 9 bases between. The CDR3 covers 14 residues. CDR1 is SGHAT, CDR2 FQNNGV, per germline. This chain's CDR3 is CASSGDIYNSPLHF. The CDR3 DNA follows: TGTGCCAGCAGCGGAGACATTTATAATTCACCCCTCCACTTT.

The chain has TRBV10-3 and TRBJ2-7; tentatively, D is TRBD1 or TRBD2 (5 bases each). V lost 3 bases to trimming and J lost 6 bases, with 18 bases between them. The CDR3 is made up of 15 amino acids. Germline V CDR1 and CDR2: ENHRY, SYGVKD. The CDR3 nucleotides are TGTGCCATCAGTGACCCAGGGACGCCCGGGATCGAGCAGTACTTC. This gives the protein CAISDPGTPGIEQYF.